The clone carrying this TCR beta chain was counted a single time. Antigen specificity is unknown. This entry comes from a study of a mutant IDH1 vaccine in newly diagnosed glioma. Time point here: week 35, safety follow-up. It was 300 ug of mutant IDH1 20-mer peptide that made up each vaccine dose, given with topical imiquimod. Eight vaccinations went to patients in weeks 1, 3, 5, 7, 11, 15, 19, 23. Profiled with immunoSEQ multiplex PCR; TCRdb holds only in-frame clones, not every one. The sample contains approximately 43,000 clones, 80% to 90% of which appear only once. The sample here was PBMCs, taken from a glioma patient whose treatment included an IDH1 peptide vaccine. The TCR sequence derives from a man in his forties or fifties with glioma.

The CDR3 reads CATSRDVGEKLFF. The CDR3 nucleotides are TGTGCCACCAGCAGAGATGTAGGGGAAAAACTGTTTTTT. The chain combines TRBV15 with TRBJ1-4; no clear D gene. Trimming removed 0 bases at V and 8 bases at J, with 7 bases between. CDR3 length: 13 residues. Germline V gives CDR1 LNHNV, CDR2 YYDKDF (reference sequence).